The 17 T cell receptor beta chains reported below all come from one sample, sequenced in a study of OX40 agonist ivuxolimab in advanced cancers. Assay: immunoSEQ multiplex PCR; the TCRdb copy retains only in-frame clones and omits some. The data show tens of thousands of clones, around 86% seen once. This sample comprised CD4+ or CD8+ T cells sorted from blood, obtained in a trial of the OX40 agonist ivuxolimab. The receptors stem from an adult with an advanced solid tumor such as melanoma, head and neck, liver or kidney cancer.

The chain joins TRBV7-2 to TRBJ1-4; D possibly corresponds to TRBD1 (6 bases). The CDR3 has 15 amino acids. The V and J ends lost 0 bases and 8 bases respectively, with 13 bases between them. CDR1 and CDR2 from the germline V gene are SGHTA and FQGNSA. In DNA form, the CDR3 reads TGTGCCAGCAGCTTAGCGGGACAAAGGGGGGAAAAACTGTTTTTT. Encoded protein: CASSLAGQRGEKLFF.

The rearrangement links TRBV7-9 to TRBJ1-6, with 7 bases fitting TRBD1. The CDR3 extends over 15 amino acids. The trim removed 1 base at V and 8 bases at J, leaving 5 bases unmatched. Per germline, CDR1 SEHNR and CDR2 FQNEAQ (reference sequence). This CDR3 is CASSLGGQRHSPLHF. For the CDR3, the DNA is TGTGCCAGCAGCTTAGGGGGACAGCGGCATTCACCCCTCCACTTT.

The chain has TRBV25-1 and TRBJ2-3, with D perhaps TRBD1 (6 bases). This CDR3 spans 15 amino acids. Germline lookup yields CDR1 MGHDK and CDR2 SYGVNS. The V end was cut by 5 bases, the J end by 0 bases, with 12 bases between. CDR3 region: CASSRGQISTDTQYF. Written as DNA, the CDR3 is TGTGCCAGCAGTCGAGGACAGATTAGCACAGATACGCAGTATTTT.

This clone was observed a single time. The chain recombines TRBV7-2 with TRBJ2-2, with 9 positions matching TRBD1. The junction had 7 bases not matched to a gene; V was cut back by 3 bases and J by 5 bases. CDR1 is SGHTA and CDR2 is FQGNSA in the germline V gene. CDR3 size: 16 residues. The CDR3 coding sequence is TGTGCCAGCAGCTTGTTCGGACAGGGGAGGACCGGGGAGCTGTTTTTT. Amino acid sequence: CASSLFGQGRTGELFF.

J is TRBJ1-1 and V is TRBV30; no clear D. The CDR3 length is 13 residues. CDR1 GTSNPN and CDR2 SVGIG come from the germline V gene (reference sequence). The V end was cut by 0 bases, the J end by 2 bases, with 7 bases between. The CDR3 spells CAWSVESNTEAFF. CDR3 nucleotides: TGTGCCTGGAGTGTCGAGAGTAACACTGAAGCTTTCTTT.

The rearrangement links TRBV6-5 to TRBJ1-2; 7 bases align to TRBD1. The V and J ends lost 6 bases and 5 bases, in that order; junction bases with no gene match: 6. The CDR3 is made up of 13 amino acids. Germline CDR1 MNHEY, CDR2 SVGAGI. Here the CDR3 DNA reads TGTGCCAGCAGGGGGACAGAAGTTTATGGCTACACCTTC. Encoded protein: CASRGTEVYGYTF.

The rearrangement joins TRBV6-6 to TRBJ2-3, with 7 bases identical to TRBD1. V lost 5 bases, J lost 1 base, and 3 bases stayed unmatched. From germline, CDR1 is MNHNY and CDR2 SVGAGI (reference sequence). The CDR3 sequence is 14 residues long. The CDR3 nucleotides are TGTGCCAGCAGTACCGGACAGGGCACAGATACGCAGTATTTT. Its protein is CASSTGQGTDTQYF.

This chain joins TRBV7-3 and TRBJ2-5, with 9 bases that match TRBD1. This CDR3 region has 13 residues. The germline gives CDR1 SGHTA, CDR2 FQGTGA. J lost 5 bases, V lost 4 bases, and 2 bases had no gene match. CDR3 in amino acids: CASSSGTGETQYF. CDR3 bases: TGTGCCAGCAGCTCCGGGACAGGGGAGACCCAGTACTTC.

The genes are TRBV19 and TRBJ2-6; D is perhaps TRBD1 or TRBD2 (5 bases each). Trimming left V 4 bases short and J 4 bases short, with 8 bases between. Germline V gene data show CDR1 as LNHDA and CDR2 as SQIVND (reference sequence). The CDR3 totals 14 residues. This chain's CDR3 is CASSRGLGANVLTF. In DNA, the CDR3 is TGTGCCAGTAGTAGGGGGTTAGGGGCCAACGTCCTGACTTTC.

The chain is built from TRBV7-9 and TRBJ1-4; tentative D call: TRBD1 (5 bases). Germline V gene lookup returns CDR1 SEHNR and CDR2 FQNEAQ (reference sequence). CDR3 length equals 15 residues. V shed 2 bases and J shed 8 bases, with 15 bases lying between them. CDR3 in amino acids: CASSLRGGAGEKLFF. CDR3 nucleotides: TGTGCCAGCAGCTTACGGGGCGGGGCAGGGGAAAAACTGTTTTTT.

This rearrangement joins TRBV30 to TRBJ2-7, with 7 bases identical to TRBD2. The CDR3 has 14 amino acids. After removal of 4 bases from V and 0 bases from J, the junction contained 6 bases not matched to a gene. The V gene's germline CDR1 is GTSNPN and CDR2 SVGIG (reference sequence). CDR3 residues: CAWTHRGSSYEQYF. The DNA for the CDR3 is TGTGCCTGGACCCACCGCGGGAGCTCCTACGAGCAGTACTTC. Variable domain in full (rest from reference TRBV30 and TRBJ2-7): SQTIHQWPATLVQPVGSPLSLECTVEGTSNPNLYWYRQAAGRGLQLLFYSVGIGQISSEVPQNLSASRPQDRQFILSSKKLLLSDSGFYLCAWTHRGSSYEQYFGPGTRLTVT.

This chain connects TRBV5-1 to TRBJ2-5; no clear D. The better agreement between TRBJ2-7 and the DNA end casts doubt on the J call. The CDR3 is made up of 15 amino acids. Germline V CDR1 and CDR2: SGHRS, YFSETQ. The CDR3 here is CASSLYGSLSYEQYF. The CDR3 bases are TGCGCCAGCAGCTTGTACGGGTCCCTCTCCTACGAGCAGTACTTC.

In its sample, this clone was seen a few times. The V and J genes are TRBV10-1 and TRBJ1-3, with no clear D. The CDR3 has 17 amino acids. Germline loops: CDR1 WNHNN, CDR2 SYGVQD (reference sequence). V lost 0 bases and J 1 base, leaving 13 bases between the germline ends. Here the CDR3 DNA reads TGCGCCAGCAGTGAGTCGCGGAGGGTTGAGTCTGGAAACACCATATATTTT. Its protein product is CASSESRRVESGNTIYF.

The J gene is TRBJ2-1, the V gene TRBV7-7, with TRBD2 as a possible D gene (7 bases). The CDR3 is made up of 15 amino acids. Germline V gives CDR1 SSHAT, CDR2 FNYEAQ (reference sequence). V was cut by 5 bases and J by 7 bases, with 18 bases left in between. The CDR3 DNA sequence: TGTGCCAGCAGCCCGGCTTGGGGGGGGCGGAATGAGCAGTTCTTC. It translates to CASSPAWGGRNEQFF.

The CDR3 DNA reads as TGTGCCAGCAGTGACTGGGGCGGGAACACCATATATTTT. Translated, it gives CASSDWGGNTIYF. The rearrangement links TRBV6-1 to TRBJ1-3, with D perhaps TRBD1 (5 bases). Trimming shortened V by 3 bases and J by 7 bases, and 10 bases separated the two germline ends. The CDR3 loop spans 13 amino acids. CDR1 and CDR2 (germline): MNHNS, SASEGT.

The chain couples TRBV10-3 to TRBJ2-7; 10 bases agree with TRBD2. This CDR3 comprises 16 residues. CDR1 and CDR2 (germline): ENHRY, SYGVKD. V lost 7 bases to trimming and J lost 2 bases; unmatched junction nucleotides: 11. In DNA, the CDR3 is TGTGCCATCACCTCCGTAGCGGGAGGACTGGCCTACGAGCAGTACTTC. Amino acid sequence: CAITSVAGGLAYEQYF.

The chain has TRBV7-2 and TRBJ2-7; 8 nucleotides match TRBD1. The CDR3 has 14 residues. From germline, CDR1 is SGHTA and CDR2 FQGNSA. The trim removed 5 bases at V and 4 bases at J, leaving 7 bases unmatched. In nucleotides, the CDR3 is TGTGCCAGCAGCCCCGGGACAGGTAATTACGAGCAGTACTTC. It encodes CASSPGTGNYEQYF.